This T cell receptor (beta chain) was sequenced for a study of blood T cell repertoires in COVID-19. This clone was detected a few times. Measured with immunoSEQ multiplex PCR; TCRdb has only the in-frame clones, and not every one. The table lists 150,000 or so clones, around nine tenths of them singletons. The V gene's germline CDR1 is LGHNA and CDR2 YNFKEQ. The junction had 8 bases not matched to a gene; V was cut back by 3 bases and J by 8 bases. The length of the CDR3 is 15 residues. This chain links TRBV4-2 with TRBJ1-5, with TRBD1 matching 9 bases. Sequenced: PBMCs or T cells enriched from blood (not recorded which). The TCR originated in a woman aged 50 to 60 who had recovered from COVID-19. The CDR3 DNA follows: TGTGCCAGCAGCCAGAGTGGGACAGGGAGTGAGCCCCAGCATTTT. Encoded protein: CASSQSGTGSEPQHF.